The present T cell receptor beta chain was sequenced within a study of TIL therapy for anti-PD-1-resistant metastatic lung cancer (dated by TCRdb to the early 2020s). About the study as a whole: Tumors were collected before any PD-1/PD-L1 blockade, after which patients were given nivolumab, and patients who progressed were given lymphodepletion, an infusion of expanded TIL and IL-2. Tumor and peripheral blood T cell receptor beta sequencing was used to track clonotypes across tumor, expanded TIL product and serial blood samples. A median non-synonymous tumor mutation burden of under 1.9 mutations per megabase was determined across the cohort by whole-exome sequencing. The cohort was predominantly lung adenocarcinoma, with a handful of EGFR-mutant and two ALK-rearranged tumors, and half of patients were current or former smokers. Enrolled patients had a median age of almost 55 years (range 38-75) and a median tumor PD-L1 proportion score of approximately 6.2%.

The time point label for this specimen denotes: pre-treatment sample, taken before nivolumab and TIL therapy. Between late 2017 and 2020, a dual-center phase I trial enrolled adults who had stage 4 NSCLC. Samples came from a single-arm, open-label phase I trial of tumor-infiltrating lymphocyte therapy with nivolumab in advanced non-small cell lung cancer. Blood mononuclear cells from EDTA tubes were separated on a Ficoll gradient and snap-frozen as pellets, and DNA was extracted from the cells using a Qiagen mini-prep kit. Results and caveats for the whole study, not just this receptor: Clonotypes from the infused TIL partially replaced the baseline peripheral repertoire and then declined over months, and persistence showed no apparent association with response. The study protocol defined all tumor marker inferences as exploratory. The cohort was highly selected, with more treatment-naive, never-smoker and oncogene-addicted patients than typical, limiting generalizability.

The CDR3 covers 16 residues, taking in both the cysteine and the phenylalanine. Here the CDR3 DNA is all that survives: 48 bases in frame from base 1. The germline V gene (reference sequence) gives CDR1 as SEHNR and CDR2 as FQNEAQ. V is pruned by 2 bases and J by 2 bases, leaving 4 bases of the junction without a gene match. TCR beta CDR3 regions were amplified from genomic DNA by bias-controlled multiplex PCR with the immunoSEQ v3 hsTCRB kit. The TCR libraries were sequenced on an Illumina NextSeq 500 to around 2 million read pairs for survey level or about 4.5-6 million read pairs for deep level. In the original analysis: V, D and J genes were assigned, non-productive sequences were removed, and clonality was reported by immunoSEQ Analyzer software. Repertoires were compared using productive Simpson clonality and Morisita overlap index of productive TRB rearrangements between infused TIL and blood. Absolute clonotype counts in blood were estimated by multiplying the lymphocyte count by the CD3+ fraction and by the productive frequency of the clone. TCRdb mirrors the immuneACCESS table, restricted to in-frame sequences. Some clones are absent from its copies; in checked studies, under half trace to an unresolved V gene, and the reason for the others is unknown. From that table come the V and J calls and clone size; the DNA was used to work out D and trimming. In all, the sample holds nearly 60,000 clones, and more than 60% of those were seen once. The top ten clonotypes cover 1.8% of the sample.

Concerning this clone: Its antigen is still unknown. No qualities accompany the bases; no much larger clone lies one base away.

The sequencing here drew on blood, taken at baseline. This clonotype was obtained from a person aged 25 to 80 with non-small cell lung cancer. The V and J segments used are TRBV7-9 and TRBJ2-1, with TRBD2 identical over 9 junction bases. The sequenced DNA is TGTGCCAGCAGCTTAAGCCTAGCGGGAACCTACAATGAGCAGTTCTTC. Its amino acids are CASSLSLAGTYNEQFF.